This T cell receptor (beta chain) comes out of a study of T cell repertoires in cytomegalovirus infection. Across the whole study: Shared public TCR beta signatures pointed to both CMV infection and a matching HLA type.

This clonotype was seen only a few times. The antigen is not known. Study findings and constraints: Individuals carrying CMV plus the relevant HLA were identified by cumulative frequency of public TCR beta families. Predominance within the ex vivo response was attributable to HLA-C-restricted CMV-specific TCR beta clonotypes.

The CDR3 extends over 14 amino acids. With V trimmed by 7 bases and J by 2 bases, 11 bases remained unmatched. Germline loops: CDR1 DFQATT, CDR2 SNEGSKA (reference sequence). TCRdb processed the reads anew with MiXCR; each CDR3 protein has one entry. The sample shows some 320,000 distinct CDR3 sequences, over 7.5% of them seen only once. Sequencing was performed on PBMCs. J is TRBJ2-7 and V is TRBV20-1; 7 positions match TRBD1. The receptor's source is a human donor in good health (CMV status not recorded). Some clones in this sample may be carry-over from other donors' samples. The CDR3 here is CSGRRGPSPYEQYF. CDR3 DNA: TGCAGTGGAAGAAGGGGGCCGTCGCCCTACGAGCAGTACTTC.